This TCR beta chain was documented in a study of shared clonotypes between healthy human individuals. Notes on the study in general: Non-shared clonotypes displayed generation probabilities falling below those of clonotypes present in all four donors. Measured sharing among donors was expected to vary with sequencing depth.

Notes on this clone: The antigen remains unidentified.

Division of CD4+ cells produced a CD45RA+ naive subset and a CD45RA-negative memory subset. The CDR3 length is 17 residues. The V and J ends lost 4 bases and 1 base, in that order; junction bases with no gene match: 10. CDR1 is SGHVS, CDR2 FNYEAQ, per germline. Researchers divided each subset's genomic DNA evenly across several immunoSEQ plates. Clones were sequenced by immunoSEQ multiplex PCR, and TCRdb holds only the in-frame ones, with some missing. The sample consists of over a million clones, around three quarters of them appearing once. The sequenced material came from memory CD4+ T cells from PBMCs. Subset meaning: CD45RA-negative fraction. This TCR was recovered from a man younger than 35 in good health. Some clones in this sample may be carry-over from other donors' samples. V gene TRBV7-6 combines with J gene TRBJ2-1, with 7 bases that match TRBD2. The DNA for the CDR3 is TGTGCCAGCAGCTCCCCCCGGCGGGAGACTTCCTACAATGAGCAGTTCTTC. Its translation is CASSSPRRETSYNEQFF.